A single sample is the source of the 32 T cell receptor beta chains below, sequenced in a study of T cells after yellow fever vaccination. TCRdb re-derived calls from the 5' RACE reads in MiXCR, one entry per CDR3 protein. The top ten hold about 15% of the sample, which has approximately 600,000 distinct CDR3 sequences, around 12% seen once. Sequencing was performed on PBMCs, taken on the day of the yellow fever booster vaccination. These receptor sequences come from a man aged 25 to 40 who received the YFV17D yellow fever vaccine.

This clonotype was recorded a few times. J is TRBJ2-7 and V is TRBV12-5, with 16 bases that match TRBD2. The CDR3 length is 18 residues. J was trimmed by 5 bases and V by 3 bases; bases with no gene match: 10. Looked up from germline, CDR1 is LGHNT and CDR2 is FRNRAP. The CDR3 bases are TGTGCTAGTGGTTTACCTACGGGACTAGCGGGAGGGATCCACGAGCAGTACTTC. The encoded protein is CASGLPTGLAGGIHEQYF.

This clonotype was recorded a few times. The V call is TRBV20-1, the J call TRBJ2-7; 8 bases align to TRBD2. Germline assignment: CDR1 DFQATT and CDR2 SNEGSKA (reference sequence). Trimming cost V 0 bases and J 6 bases; bases outside gene matches: 7. This CDR3 is 14 amino acids long. CDR3 in DNA: TGCAGTGCTAGAGATCCAGCGGGAGTTGGCGAGCAGTACTTC. This sequence encodes CSARDPAGVGEQYF.

In its sample, this clonotype was seen a few times. The genes are TRBV29-1 and TRBJ2-1; TRBD1 matches at 7 bases. This CDR3 has 14 residues. Germline loops: CDR1 SQVTM, CDR2 ANQGSEA. The junction had 10 bases not matched to a gene; V was cut back by 4 bases and J by 7 bases. CDR3 protein: CSVVVGTDRNEQFF. The CDR3 nucleotides read TGCAGCGTTGTAGTCGGGACAGATCGGAATGAGCAGTTCTTC.

This clonotype was recorded a few times. The J gene is TRBJ2-1, the V gene TRBV12-3 or TRBV12-4; no firm D call. Trimming removed 1 base at V and 2 bases at J, with 12 bases between. The CDR3 runs to 16 residues. CDR3 residues: CASSLVEASAYNEQFF. CDR3 bases: TGTGCCAGCAGTTTAGTGGAAGCTTCAGCCTACAATGAGCAGTTCTTC.

This clonotype appeared many times. J is TRBJ2-3 and V is TRBV5-5; D ambiguous. CDR3 length: 11 amino acids. Looked up from germline, CDR1 is SGHKS and CDR2 is YYEKEE (reference sequence). The V end was cut by 5 bases, the J end by 6 bases, with 7 bases between. The CDR3 DNA is TGTGCCAGCAGTCCTTTGGATACGCAGTATTTT. Its translation: CASSPLDTQYF.

This clonotype was detected a few times. The J gene is TRBJ1-2, the V gene TRBV5-1; 9 nucleotides match TRBD1. This CDR3 has 15 residues. Germline CDR1 SGHRS, CDR2 YFSETQ. V dropped 0 bases and J dropped 8; count of bases not matched to a gene: 8. CDR3 amino acids: CASSLEGQGVGGYTF. CDR3 DNA: TGCGCCAGCAGCTTGGAGGGACAGGGTGTAGGGGGCTACACCTTC. The whole variable domain, filled in from reference TRBV5-1 and TRBJ1-2, reads KAGVTQTPRYLIKTRGQQVTLSCSPISGHRSVSWYQQTPGQGLQFLFEYFSETQRNKGNFPGRFSGRQFSNSRSEMNVSTLELGDSALYLCASSLEGQGVGGYTFGSGTRLTVV.

This clonotype was recorded only once. V and J are TRBV5-1 and TRBJ2-6; 12 bases agree with TRBD1. The CDR3 runs 19 residues. Germline CDR1 is SGHRS and CDR2 is YFSETQ. V was pared by 1 base and J by 1 base, with 6 bases of the junction left unmatched. The DNA for the CDR3 is TGCGCCAGCAGCTTGTCTCGGGACAGGGGGCTATCTGGGGCCAACGTCCTGACTTTC. Its translation is CASSLSRDRGLSGANVLTF.

The chain combines TRBV6-1 with TRBJ1-2; 8 bases line up with TRBD1. V dropped 5 bases and J dropped 2; count of bases not matched to a gene: 4. CDR3 size: 14 residues. In germline, CDR1 is MNHNS, CDR2 SASEGT. In nucleotides, the CDR3 is TGTGCCAGCAGTCCTTGGACAGGGAACTATGGCTACACCTTC. Protein product: CASSPWTGNYGYTF.

The chain joins TRBV18 to TRBJ2-7, with 7 nucleotides matching TRBD1. Germline CDR1 and CDR2: KGHSH and LQKENI. The CDR3 loop spans 14 amino acids. With V trimmed by 5 bases and J by 3 bases, 7 bases remained unmatched. The CDR3 bases are TGTGCCAGCTCATGGACCGACAGGGACTACGAGCAGTACTTC. It encodes CASSWTDRDYEQYF.

This chain joins TRBV5-6 and TRBJ2-7; no clear D. Deletions cut 0 bases from V and 2 bases from J, with 9 bases between. This CDR3 is 14 amino acids long. The germline gives CDR1 SGHDT, CDR2 YYEEEE. For the CDR3, the DNA is TGTGCCAGCAGCTTGGCTGGGAATCCCTACGAGCAGTACTTC. Residues: CASSLAGNPYEQYF.

This rearrangement joins TRBV27 to TRBJ2-1; D is possibly TRBD2 (6 bases). The germline V gene encodes CDR1 MNHEY and CDR2 SMNVEV (reference sequence). The V gene lost 11 bases and the J gene lost 12 bases, with 29 bases spanning the gap. The CDR3 has 15 residues. CDR3 in DNA: TGTGCCGATGGACCGGGAGTAATGGCGTGTAAGAGGCAGTTCTTC. Protein product: CADGPGVMACKRQFF.

The chain employs TRBV5-4 and TRBJ1-1, with D unclear. The V and J ends lost 1 base and 6 bases respectively, with 19 bases between them. Germline CDR1 is SGHNT and CDR2 is YYREEE (reference sequence). The CDR3 length is 16 residues. The CDR3 DNA reads as TGTGCCAGCAGCTTGCGTTCTCCAGGCCCCCCCTCTGAAGCTTTCTTT. This encodes CASSLRSPGPPSEAFF.

This clonotype showed up just a few times. This chain connects TRBV7-2 to TRBJ2-3; D not certain. Germline V lookup: CDR1 SGHTA, CDR2 FQGNSA. The CDR3 is 14 amino acids. V was shortened by 0 bases and J by 7 bases, with 11 bases between the two germline ends. The CDR3 protein is CASSLAVAPNTQYF. The CDR3, as DNA: TGTGCCAGCAGCTTAGCGGTAGCCCCAAATACGCAGTATTTT.

In this sample, this clonotype turned up a few times. This chain joins TRBV5-8 and TRBJ2-5; TRBD2 is a possible D gene (5 bases). The germline V gene has CDR1 SGHTS and CDR2 YDEGEE. The V end lost 10 bases, the J end lost 4 bases, and 20 bases lay between the germline ends. The CDR3 runs 14 residues. CDR3 sequence reads: CAGLRAGEGETQYF. Written as DNA, the CDR3 is TGTGCCGGACTTCGGGCGGGTGAGGGAGAGACCCAGTACTTC. The whole variable domain, remainder taken from reference TRBV5-8 and TRBJ2-5, is EAGVTQSPTHLIKTRGQQATLRCSPISGHTSVYWYQQALGLGLQFLLWYDEGEERNRGNFPPRFSGRQFPNYSSELNVNALELEDSALYLCAGLRAGEGETQYFGPGTRLLVL.

This clonotype has a count of ten or more. At one end the junction does not follow the germline gene, possibly because of a read error. The V call is TRBV5-1, the J call TRBJ2-7; weak D call: TRBD2 (6 bases). The CDR3 spans 14 residues. Germline V gives CDR1 SGHRS, CDR2 YFSETQ. CDR3 sequence (DNA): TGTGCCAGCAGTGGAGGACTTGCGGGGTACGAGCAGTACTTC. Translated, it gives CASSGGLAGYEQYF.

This chain links TRBV6-1 with TRBJ2-7, with 10 bases matching TRBD2. The V gene end was trimmed by 6 bases and the J gene end by 0 bases; junction bases not matched to a gene: 8. The germline V gene encodes CDR1 MNHNS and CDR2 SASEGT. This CDR3 has 16 amino acids. CDR3 sequence reads: CASSPTSGSSSYEQYF. In DNA, the CDR3 is TGTGCCAGCAGCCCGACTAGCGGGTCAAGCTCCTACGAGCAGTACTTC.

This clonotype appeared a few times. V gene TRBV7-8 combines with J gene TRBJ2-3, with a tentative D call TRBD2 (6 bases). V lost 5 bases to trimming and J lost 4 bases, with 13 bases between them. Germline CDR1 SGHVS, CDR2 FQNEAQ. The CDR3 has 14 amino acids. The CDR3 DNA reads TGTGCCAGCAGCGAGGGGCGGAGGGCAGATACGCAGTATTTT. It translates to CASSEGRRADTQYF.

This clonotype appeared a few times. The chain employs TRBV3-1 and TRBJ2-5; D not certain. The CDR3 sequence is 13 residues long. The V gene's germline CDR1 is LGHDT and CDR2 YNNKEL (reference sequence). V lost 6 bases and J lost 5, with 13 bases in between. The CDR3 DNA is TGTGCCAGCAGTGCGGTGGAATTGGAGACCCAGTACTTC. This translates into CASSAVELETQYF.

The chain recombines TRBV20-1 with TRBJ2-7; no reliable D call. The V and J ends lost 0 bases and 3 bases respectively, with 12 bases between them. Germline V CDR1 and CDR2: DFQATT, SNEGSKA (reference sequence). The CDR3 is 14 residues long. The CDR3 spells CSARETGSNYEQYF. CDR3 nucleotide sequence: TGCAGTGCTAGAGAGACCGGGTCAAACTACGAGCAGTACTTC.

This rearrangement joins TRBV20-1 to TRBJ2-1; no definite D call. Trimming cost V 4 bases and J 5 bases, with 15 bases left between them. CDR3 length equals 14 residues. Germline V gene data show CDR1 as DFQATT and CDR2 as SNEGSKA (reference sequence). CDR3 nucleotides: TGCAGTGCTAACGGCGTATACGTTAACAATGAGCAGTTCTTC. This gives the protein CSANGVYVNNEQFF.

This clonotype occurred a few times. The J gene is TRBJ1-6, the V gene TRBV19, with 9 bases that match TRBD1. The J segment lost 9 bases and the V segment lost 9 bases, leaving 9 bases of the junction unmatched. Germline values: CDR1 LNHDA, CDR2 SQIVND (reference sequence). The CDR3 totals 14 residues. The CDR3 nucleotides are TGTGCCAGCGCACCGGGACAGGGTGTTTCACCCCTCCACTTT. This codes for CASAPGQGVSPLHF. Drawing the rest from reference TRBV19 and TRBJ1-6, the complete variable domain is DGGITQSPKYLFRKEGQNVTLSCEQNLNHDAMYWYRQDPGQGLRLIYYSQIVNDFQKGDIAEGYSVSREKKESFPLTVTSAQKNPTAFYLCASAPGQGVSPLHFGNGTRLTVT.

CDR3 nucleotide sequence: TGTGCCAGCAGCGTAGGCCCGACTAGCGGGGCTCACAATGAGCAGTTCTTC. It is translated as CASSVGPTSGAHNEQFF. J is TRBJ2-1 and V is TRBV9; TRBD2 matches 11 bases. V dropped 0 bases and J dropped 5; count of bases not matched to a gene: 7. CDR3 length equals 17 residues. Germline CDR1 and CDR2: SGDLS and YYNGEE.

The chain employs TRBV7-9 and TRBJ2-3; tentatively, D is TRBD2 (5 bases). This CDR3 has 15 residues. Trimming took off 7 bases at V and 3 bases at J, with 17 bases between the two ends. Germline loops: CDR1 SEHNR, CDR2 FQNEAQ (reference sequence). CDR3 sequence: CASTNFRTGTDTQYF. The CDR3 DNA reads TGTGCCAGCACCAACTTTCGGACGGGGACAGATACGCAGTATTTT.

Many counts were recorded for this clonotype. The chain recombines TRBV7-2 with TRBJ2-3; 9 positions match TRBD1. Germline V lookup: CDR1 SGHTA, CDR2 FQGNSA. V was clipped by 3 bases and J by 4 bases; unmatched bases: 2. The CDR3 sequence is 14 residues long. This CDR3 is CASSFTGGADTQYF. The CDR3 nucleotides are TGTGCCAGCAGCTTTACAGGGGGCGCAGATACGCAGTATTTT.

DNA of the CDR3: TGCAGCGTTGATAGGGGCGGGAGCGGGTACGAGCAGTACTTC. Residues: CSVDRGGSGYEQYF. The chain couples TRBV29-1 to TRBJ2-7, with 7 bases fitting TRBD2. In germline, CDR1 is SQVTM, CDR2 ANQGSEA. Unmatched junction bases numbered 9, after V lost 3 bases and J lost 4 bases. The CDR3 runs 14 residues.

Turning to this clonotype: Given a much more abundant clone one base away, this may be a read error. The CDR3 does not end in the conserved phenylalanine or tryptophan, so this is likely a read error. The chain combines TRBV7-9 with TRBJ2-2; a possible D gene is TRBD2 (6 bases). The CDR3 contains 12 residues. Looked up from germline, CDR1 is SEHNR and CDR2 is FQNEAQ (reference sequence). Between the trimmed V and J ends, which lost 4 bases and 7 bases, there was a span of 7 bases. CDR3 residues: CASSSGVGELFL. CDR3 nucleotide sequence: TGTGCCAGCAGCTCGGGGGTCGGGGAGCTGTTTCTT.

This clonotype came up a few times. V is TRBV30 and J is TRBJ2-5; 12 bases match TRBD2. The CDR3 runs to 17 residues. Germline lookup yields CDR1 GTSNPN and CDR2 SVGIG (reference sequence). V dropped 8 bases and J dropped 2; count of bases not matched to a gene: 15. The DNA for the CDR3 is TGTGCCCTTGGAGTTGGACGGACTAGCGGGACTCAAGAGACCCAGTACTTC. It translates to CALGVGRTSGTQETQYF.

The chain joins TRBV7-2 to TRBJ2-1; no firm D call. The germline V gene encodes CDR1 SGHTA and CDR2 FQGNSA. V lost 2 bases and J lost 3, with 14 bases in between. CDR3 length: 16 residues. The CDR3 coding sequence is TGTGCCAGCAGCTTACTGGGGTCGTTGGACTACAATGAGCAGTTCTTC. This sequence encodes CASSLLGSLDYNEQFF.

The chain combines TRBV11-2 with TRBJ2-2; perhaps TRBD1 as D (5 bases). V was pared by 2 bases and J by 0 bases, with 10 bases between. In germline, CDR1 is SGHAT, CDR2 FQNNGV. This CDR3 region has 16 residues. The CDR3 is CASSLQGFANTGELFF. CDR3 nucleotide sequence: TGTGCCAGCAGCTTACAGGGTTTCGCGAACACCGGGGAGCTGTTTTTT. The complete variable domain, with remaining parts taken from reference TRBV11-2 and TRBJ2-2, reads EAGVAQSPRYKIIEKRQSVAFWCNPISGHATLYWYQQILGQGPKLLIQFQNNGVVDDSQLPKDRFSAERLKGVDSTLKIQPAKLEDSAVYLCASSLQGFANTGELFFGEGSRLTVL.

A few counts support this clonotype. The chain links TRBV6-1 to TRBJ2-5, with 7 nucleotides matching TRBD1. Germline CDR1 reads MNHNS; CDR2 reads SASEGT. This CDR3 contains 15 residues. V lost 6 bases and J lost 0; bases outside the gene matches: 7. CDR3 amino acids: CASRRLDRDQETQYF. Here the CDR3 DNA reads TGTGCCAGCAGACGACTCGACAGGGACCAAGAGACCCAGTACTTC.

This clonotype has more than one count but fewer than ten. This chain connects TRBV10-3 to TRBJ2-7; no definite D call. The V gene lost 6 bases and the J gene lost 0 bases, with 6 bases spanning the gap. The CDR3 sequence is 12 residues long. CDR1 is ENHRY and CDR2 is SYGVKD in the germline V gene. CDR3 coding DNA: TGTGCCATCAGCTCCAGCTCCTACGAGCAGTACTTC. The encoded protein is CAISSSSYEQYF.

This clonotype came up a few times. The chain recombines TRBV29-1 with TRBJ2-1; 7 positions match TRBD2. The CDR3 consists of 16 residues. CDR1 and CDR2 (germline): SQVTM, ANQGSEA. The trim removed 6 bases at V and 0 bases at J, leaving 11 bases unmatched. CDR3 loop: CSVDSASGSSYNEQFF. The CDR3 coding sequence is TGCAGCGTCGATAGCGCTAGCGGAAGCTCCTACAATGAGCAGTTCTTC.